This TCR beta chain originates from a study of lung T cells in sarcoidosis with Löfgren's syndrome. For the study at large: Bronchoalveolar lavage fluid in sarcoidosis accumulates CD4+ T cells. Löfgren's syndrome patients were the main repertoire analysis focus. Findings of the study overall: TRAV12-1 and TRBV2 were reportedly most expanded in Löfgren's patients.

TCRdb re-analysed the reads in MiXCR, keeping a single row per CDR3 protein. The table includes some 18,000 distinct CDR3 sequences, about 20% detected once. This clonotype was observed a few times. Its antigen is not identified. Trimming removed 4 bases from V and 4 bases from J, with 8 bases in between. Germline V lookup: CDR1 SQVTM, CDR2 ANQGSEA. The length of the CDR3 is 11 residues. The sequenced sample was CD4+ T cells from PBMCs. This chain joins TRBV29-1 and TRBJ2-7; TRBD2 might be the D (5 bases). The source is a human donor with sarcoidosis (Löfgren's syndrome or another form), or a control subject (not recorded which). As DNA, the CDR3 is TGCAGCGTTGGGGAGCGGTACGAGCAGTACTTC. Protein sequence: CSVGERYEQYF.